The clone carrying this TCR beta chain was observed at least ten times. Its antigen is not known. Germline V gives CDR1 SQVTM, CDR2 ANQGSEA. V lost 4 bases and J lost 3, with 16 bases in between. The CDR3 runs to 14 residues. These data are taken from a study of blood T cells in healthy people across ages. Study outcomes and limitations: TCR beta diversity was tightly associated with the proportion of naive T cells. Expanded clonotype changes were possibly confounded by unknown donor CMV status. Diversity was higher, and naive CD4+ cells more numerous, in long-lived donors than in aged donors.

PBMCs numbering at least 7 million were isolated per sample. It was with a sample-barcoded 5' primer and a J-beta primer mix that a second PCR of roughly 6 to 12 cycles was run. TCRdb re-derived calls from the 5' RACE reads in MiXCR, one entry per CDR3 protein. The repertoire holds 870,000 or so distinct CDR3 sequences, 29% seen once, with around a sixth in the top ten. Sequenced sample: blood. V is TRBV29-1 and J is TRBJ2-7; the D gene is possibly TRBD2 (6 bases). The sequence derives from a woman of 80 years or more in good health. CDR3 sequence: CSVVGLYSNYEQYF. The CDR3 DNA reads as TGCAGCGTTGTAGGACTATACTCCAACTACGAGCAGTACTTC.